The subject of this entry is one T cell receptor (beta chain). This record belongs to a study of shared clonotypes between healthy human individuals. As for the study in general: Serving as donors were a couple of women and a few men, whose ages spanned 18 to 49.

For unsorted PBMC, 250 to 350 ng DNA per replicate equaled tens of thousands of T cell genomes. As originally analysed: Junction-only sequences produced by ImmunoSEQ had no quality scores, so filtering differed. The repertoire was sequenced with immunoSEQ multiplex PCR; TCRdb's copy has only in-frame clones and lacks some. V and J calls and clone size come straight from that table; D and trimming were deduced from the DNA. The sample records fewer than 650,000 clones, 76% being singletons. Per germline, CDR1 MNHEY and CDR2 SVGAGI. V was pared by 2 bases and J by 0 bases, with 11 bases between. This CDR3 is built from 16 residues.

The chain links TRBV6-5 to TRBJ1-5, with D uncertain. The material sequenced was PBMCs. The TCR originated in a woman aged 40 to 50 in good health. Some clones in this sample may be carry-over from other donors' samples. CDR3 coding DNA: TGTGCCAGCAGTTACGGAAACACACGTAGCAATCAGCCCCAGCATTTT. This sequence encodes CASSYGNTRSNQPQHF.